Each of the 21 T cell receptor beta chains below was sequenced from the same sample in a study of T cell clonality in common variable immunodeficiency. The antigens these receptors bind are not known. The data were produced by immunoSEQ multiplex PCR, yet TCRdb's version contains in-frame clones alone and is incomplete. Listed for the sample are under 40,000 clones, none seen a single time. Notes on the study in general: Fewer deletions and N-nucleotide insertions were reportedly seen in common variable immunodeficiency TCR beta sequences.

The source material was peripheral blood mononuclear cells. These receptor sequences come from a human donor with common variable immunodeficiency.

This clone has only a few counts. The CDR3 end is not reached by the read, which stops 3 residues before it; the germline J gene fills it in. This chain connects TRBV30 to TRBJ1-6, with D unresolved. V lost 1 base and J 3 bases, leaving 7 bases between the germline ends. Germline CDR1 reads GTSNPN; CDR2 reads SVGIG (reference sequence). The CDR3 length is 14 residues. Partial CDR3 DNA: TGTGCCTGGAGTGGGGCAGTCTATAATTCACCC. Its protein is CAWSGAVYNSP. The entire CDR3 protein is CAWSGAVYNSPLHF.

This clone has a count of ten or more. The CDR3 is cut off 3 residues early in the read; its end comes from the germline J gene. The V and J genes are TRBV5-1 and TRBJ1-2; the D gene is possibly TRBD1 (6 bases). The CDR3 extends over 14 amino acids. Germline V lookup: CDR1 SGHRS, CDR2 YFSETQ. V lost 4 bases to trimming and J lost 4 bases, with 14 bases between them. Partial CDR3 DNA: TGCGCCAGCAGCGGACAGACAGAAGGCTATGGC. It is translated as CASSGQTEGYG. The whole CDR3 reads CASSGQTEGYGYTF.

Many counts were recorded for this clone. The sequence runs out 3 residues before the end of the CDR3; the remainder is reconstructed from the germline J gene. V and J are TRBV7-9 and TRBJ2-1, with 7 bases lining up with TRBD1. The CDR3 consists of 13 residues. Germline V gives CDR1 SEHNR, CDR2 FQNEAQ (reference sequence). J lost 2 bases, V lost 10 bases, and 5 bases had no gene match. The CDR3 reads CATKDRAYNEQFF. Partial CDR3 DNA: TGTGCCACTAAAGACAGGGCCTACAATGAG.

This clone has a handful of counts. The read is 3 residues too short to cover the CDR3 end, so that end is filled in from the germline J gene. V is TRBV19 and J is TRBJ2-3; no firm D call. There are 14 residues in the CDR3. The V end was cut by 3 bases, the J end by 4 bases, with 11 bases between. From germline, CDR1 is LNHDA and CDR2 SQIVND (reference sequence). The CDR3 sequence: CASSIVLRADTQYF. The covered CDR3 bases are TGTGCCAGTAGTATTGTGCTCCGGGCAGATACG.

In regard to this clone: The CDR3 end falls 3 residues outside the read, so it is completed with the germline J gene. The gene calls are TRBV7-9 and TRBJ2-1; 10 nucleotides match TRBD1. Trimming at V came to 6 bases and at J to 1 base, leaving 3 bases not matched to a gene. The CDR3 extends over 15 amino acids. Germline V CDR1 and CDR2: SEHNR, FQNEAQ (reference sequence). CDR3 DNA, as far as it was read: TGTGCCAGCAGGAAGGGACAGGGGTCCTACAATGAG. It codes for CASRKGQGSYNE. From start to end, the CDR3 is CASRKGQGSYNEQFF.

This clone was counted between two and nine times. The read is 3 residues too short to cover the CDR3 end, so that end is filled in from the germline J gene. This chain uses TRBV7-9 with TRBJ1-1; D might be TRBD1 (6 bases). The CDR3 is made up of 14 amino acids. The V gene lost 3 bases and the J gene lost 1 base, with 9 bases spanning the gap. Germline V gene sequence: CDR1 SEHNR, CDR2 FQNEAQ (reference sequence). CDR3 bases read: TGTGCCAGCAGCTTGTGGGACACGAACACTGAA. It encodes CASSLWDTNTE. The full CDR3 reads CASSLWDTNTEAFF.

To note about this clone: The read ends 3 residues early relative to the CDR3; the germline J gene fills the gap. The chain is built from TRBV7-9 and TRBJ1-2; D gene unclear. This CDR3 is 15 amino acids long. Germline CDR1 and CDR2: SEHNR and FQNEAQ (reference sequence). The V end lost 5 bases, the J end lost 7 bases, and 20 bases lay between the germline ends. CDR3 protein: CASSASGTQWGGYTF. The sequenced part of the CDR3 DNA is TGTGCCAGCAGCGCTAGCGGCACCCAGTGGGGTGGC.

This clone was seen only a few times. The CDR3 reads CASSLKGARQPQHF. The CDR3 bases that were read are TGTGCCAGTAGCCTCAAGGGGGCGCGACAGCCC. The chain employs TRBV19 and TRBJ1-5, with 7 bases that match TRBD1. The read ends 3 residues early relative to the CDR3; the germline J gene fills the gap. V shed 6 bases, J shed 7 bases, and the junction held 9 bases outside the gene matches. CDR1 and CDR2 (germline): LNHDA, SQIVND (reference sequence). CDR3 length equals 14 residues.

Remarks on this clone: Read data end 3 residues before the CDR3 end; the end is taken from the germline J gene. V usage is TRBV11-2 and J usage is TRBJ2-7, with 7 bases fitting TRBD2. This CDR3 has 14 amino acids. Germline V gene lookup returns CDR1 SGHAT and CDR2 FQNNGV. V lost 5 bases to trimming and J lost 2 bases; unmatched junction nucleotides: 6. CDR3 DNA, as far as it was read: TGTGCCAGCAGCCTCGGACTAGGAGCCTACGAG. Translation gives CASSLGLGAYE. The full CDR3 is CASSLGLGAYEQYF.

The sample holds many counts of this clone. The read ends 3 residues early relative to the CDR3; the germline J gene fills the gap. V is TRBV11-2 and J is TRBJ1-4, with D tentatively TRBD1 (6 bases). The CDR3 extends over 13 amino acids. V shed 6 bases and J shed 8 bases, with 13 bases lying between them. Germline-derived CDR1 and CDR2 are SGHAT and FQNNGV. CDR3 region: CASRQGYEEKLFF. CDR3 DNA, as far as it was read: TGTGCCAGCAGACAGGGTTACGAAGAAAAA.

A few counts support this clone. Read sequence stops 3 residues before the CDR3 end, and the germline J gene provides the missing end. The chain uses TRBV5-1 and TRBJ1-6, with TRBD1 matching 10 bases. V gave up 4 bases and J gave up 7 bases; unmatched junction bases: 8. CDR1 and CDR2 (germline): SGHRS, YFSETQ. The CDR3 consists of 16 residues. The covered CDR3 bases are TGCGCCAGCAGCCCCGTGACAGGGGGCGCGAATTCACCC. Encoded protein: CASSPVTGGANSP. The full CDR3 sequence reads CASSPVTGGANSPLHF.

This clone was observed many times. The missing CDR3 end, 3 residues past where the read stops, is filled in from the germline J gene. The rearrangement uses TRBV20-1 and TRBJ2-7; the D gene is possibly TRBD1 (6 bases). CDR3 length: 14 residues. The germline gives CDR1 DFQATT, CDR2 SNEGSKA (reference sequence). Trimming shortened V by 6 bases and J by 2 bases, and 17 bases separated the two germline ends. CDR3 DNA (partial): TGCAGTGCCGAAATACAGGGACCGGCCTACGAG. Translated: CSAEIQGPAYE. The whole CDR3 is CSAEIQGPAYEQYF.

This clone was seen ten or more times. The CDR3 end falls 3 residues outside the read, so it is completed with the germline J gene. The V gene is TRBV5-1, the J gene TRBJ2-3; 9 bases are a match to TRBD1. Trimming took 3 bases from V and 4 from J; bases not matched to a gene: 9. The CDR3 sequence is 16 residues long. Germline values: CDR1 SGHRS, CDR2 YFSETQ. The CDR3: CASSSPPGQGADTQYF. The sequenced CDR3 bases are TGCGCCAGCAGCTCCCCCCCGGGACAGGGAGCAGATACG.

Ten or more counts support this clone. Read coverage stops 3 residues before the CDR3 terminus; the germline J gene supplies the remainder. The gene calls are TRBV11-2 and TRBJ1-2; TRBD1 agrees at 7 bases. The germline gives CDR1 SGHAT, CDR2 FQNNGV. There are 13 residues in the CDR3. The part of the CDR3 DNA that was read is TGTGCCAGCAGCTTAGAAGGGGGCCGGGGC. Amino acids: CASSLEGGRG. In full, the CDR3 is CASSLEGGRGYTF.

The part of the CDR3 DNA that was read is TGTGCCAGCAGCTTACGGGGGGGTGACAATGAG. Its translation: CASSLRGGDNE. The CDR3 in its entirety is CASSLRGGDNEQFF. This chain joins TRBV7-6 and TRBJ2-1, with 8 bases fitting TRBD2. The CDR3 end falls 3 residues outside the read, so it is completed with the germline J gene. CDR3 size: 14 residues. J lost 5 bases, V lost 2 bases, and 2 bases had no gene match. The germline V gene has CDR1 SGHVS and CDR2 FNYEAQ.

This clone came up a few times. The DNA ends 3 residues before the CDR3 does, and the rest of the CDR3 is filled in from the germline J gene. The rearrangement joins TRBV2 to TRBJ2-7, with D possibly matching TRBD1 (5 bases). V lost 3 bases to trimming and J lost 3 bases, with 15 bases between them. The CDR3 consists of 15 residues. From germline, CDR1 is SNHLY and CDR2 FYNNEI. The sequenced CDR3 bases are TGTGCCAGCAGTGATATCTCGCAGGGTGGCTACGAG. This codes for CASSDISQGGYE. The CDR3 in its entirety is CASSDISQGGYEQYF.

Ten or more counts support this clone. The read finishes 3 residues shy of the CDR3 end, and the germline J gene is used to complete it. The chain carries TRBV7-2 and TRBJ2-3; 7 bases are a match to TRBD2. The CDR3 is 16 residues long. V dropped 0 bases and J dropped 2; count of bases not matched to a gene: 5. Germline CDR1 SGHTA, CDR2 FQGNSA. CDR3 DNA, as far as it was read: TGTGCCAGCAGCTTAGCTGGGACTACAATCACAGATACG. It yields the protein CASSLAGTTITDT. The entire CDR3 protein reads CASSLAGTTITDTQYF.

This clone was picked up a small number of times. The CDR3 end falls 3 residues outside the read, so it is completed with the germline J gene. V gene TRBV6-2 or TRBV6-3 combines with J gene TRBJ2-1, with TRBD2 matching 9 bases. CDR3 size: 15 residues. CDR1 and CDR2 (germline): MNHEY, SVGEGT. The trim removed 7 bases at V and 9 bases at J, leaving 13 bases unmatched. CDR3 DNA (partial): TGTGCCAGCATAGCGCGGGGGGGGTTCCATGGTGAG. Its translation: CASIARGGFHGE. The whole CDR3 protein is CASIARGGFHGEQFF.

This clone is labeled large. From the germline J gene comes the end of the CDR3, since the read stops 3 residues before it. The gene calls are TRBV30 and TRBJ2-7, with D possibly TRBD1 on 5 matching bases. This CDR3 has 14 residues. V dropped 4 bases and J dropped 3 bases, with 16 bases sitting between them. Germline CDR1 is GTSNPN and CDR2 is SVGIG (reference sequence). The CDR3 DNA, read in part, is TGTGCCTGGACCCCTATCGAAGACAGCTACGAG. Translating it yields CAWTPIEDSYE. The CDR3 as a whole reads CAWTPIEDSYEQYF.

In its sample, this clone was seen a few times. The CDR3 extends 3 residues past the end of the read, so its final part is completed from the germline J gene. This chain links TRBV20-1 with TRBJ1-1; no firm D call. CDR1 is DFQATT and CDR2 is SNEGSKA in the germline V gene (reference sequence). Trimming stripped 4 bases from V and 2 bases from J, with 14 bases between. CDR3 length: 14 amino acids. CDR3 DNA (partial): TGCAGTGCTAATCAGCGTCTAGGTAACACTGAA. It is translated as CSANQRLGNTE. The full CDR3 reads CSANQRLGNTEAFF.

This clone was counted between two and nine times. The sequenced fragment ends 3 residues before the CDR3 boundary, so the rest is inferred from the germline J gene. The chain combines TRBV19 with TRBJ2-5; TRBD2 matches at 9 bases. Germline V lookup: CDR1 LNHDA, CDR2 SQIVND (reference sequence). This CDR3 is built from 15 residues. V lost 3 bases to trimming and J lost 3 bases; unmatched junction nucleotides: 5. CDR3 bases read: TGTGCCAGTAGTATCGCGGTAGCGGGAGAAGAGACC. The encoded protein is CASSIAVAGEET. The whole CDR3 reads CASSIAVAGEETQYF.